This TCR beta chain was sequenced during a study of shared clonotypes between healthy human individuals. V was clipped by 3 bases and J by 2 bases, with 8 bases between them. Per the germline V gene, CDR1 is SGHDN and CDR2 is FVKESK. The CDR3 spans 14 residues. Profiled with immunoSEQ multiplex PCR; TCRdb holds only in-frame clones, not every one. Of approximately 650,000 clones listed, roughly 96% are singletons. As defined, naive CD8 cells were CD45RO-negative and positively selected for CCR7, with terminally differentiated effector memory CD45RA+ cells excluded. In the case of this clone: The antigen is not known.

Study-wide results and caveats: Although depth was large, rarefaction showed that sequencing of the sorted subsets was incomplete.

The chain combines TRBV14 with TRBJ1-3; D call uncertain. The sequenced material came from naive CD8+ T cells sorted from blood. This clonotype was sampled from a woman in her twenties or thirties in good health. Here the CDR3 reads CASSHTSTGNTIYF. CDR3 DNA: TGTGCCAGCAGCCACACATCCACTGGAAACACCATATATTTT.